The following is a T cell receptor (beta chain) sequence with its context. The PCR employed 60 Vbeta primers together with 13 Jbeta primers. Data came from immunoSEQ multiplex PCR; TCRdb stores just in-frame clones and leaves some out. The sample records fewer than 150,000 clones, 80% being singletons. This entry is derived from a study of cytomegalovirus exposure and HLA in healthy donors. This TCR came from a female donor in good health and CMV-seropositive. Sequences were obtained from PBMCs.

The CDR3 loop is CASSLPDRSGDGYTF. As DNA, the CDR3 is TGTGCCAGCAGCTTACCGGACAGGTCAGGAGATGGCTACACCTTC. V and J are TRBV7-9 and TRBJ1-2, with 7 nucleotides matching TRBD1. V lost 2 bases to trimming and J lost 6 bases; unmatched junction nucleotides: 9. CDR3 length equals 15 residues. Germline CDR1 is SEHNR and CDR2 is FQNEAQ (reference sequence).